The 21 T cell receptor beta chains reported below all come from one sample, sequenced in a study of shared clonotypes between healthy human individuals. TCRdb keeps only in-frame clones here, not all; method: immunoSEQ multiplex PCR. Of some 2,500,000 clones listed, under 95% were seen once; the top ten hold 0.37%. What was sequenced was naive CD4+ T cells from PBMCs. The subset: CD45RA+ positively selected. The receptors here all came from a man aged 18-30 years in good health. Some clones in this sample may be carry-over from other donors' samples.

This clone has just one count. The V call is TRBV18, the J call TRBJ2-6; D is ambiguous. V was pared by 3 bases and J by 3 bases, with 6 bases between. Germline V CDR1 and CDR2: KGHSH, LQKENI. The CDR3 is 14 amino acids. The DNA for the CDR3 is TGTGCCAGCTCACCCCTCGGTGGGGCCAACGTCCTGACTTTC. Its protein is CASSPLGGANVLTF.

The CDR3 loop is CAISGGTSGSSYNEQFF. The CDR3 DNA reads TGTGCCATCAGTGGGGGGACTAGCGGGAGCTCCTACAATGAGCAGTTCTTC. This sequence joins TRBV10-3 and TRBJ2-1, with TRBD2 matching 14 bases. Losses at the gene ends were 4 bases for V and 0 bases for J; bases not matched to a gene: 2. Germline CDR1 reads ENHRY; CDR2 reads SYGVKD. This CDR3 spans 17 amino acids.

The chain couples TRBV27 to TRBJ2-3; 13 positions match TRBD2. CDR3 size: 18 residues. J was trimmed by 3 bases and V by 4 bases; bases with no gene match: 10. In germline, CDR1 is MNHEY, CDR2 SMNVEV (reference sequence). DNA for the CDR3: TGTGCCAGCAGTTACGGACTAGCGGGAGTAGGTGGAACAGATACGCAGTATTTT. Translation gives CASSYGLAGVGGTDTQYF.

For this clone: Other nucleotide sequences from this sample produce the same CDR3. This chain uses TRBV7-2 with TRBJ1-2; TRBD1 aligns across 12 bases. Per germline, CDR1 SGHTA and CDR2 FQGNSA. With 5 bases clipped from V and 4 bases from J, the junction kept 8 bases outside the gene matches. The CDR3 contains 16 residues. This CDR3 is CASSLGGGQGAYGYTF. The CDR3 nucleotides read TGTGCCAGCAGCCTAGGTGGGGGACAGGGGGCCTATGGCTACACCTTC. Combining the CDR3 with reference TRBV7-2 and TRBJ1-2 gives the whole variable domain GAGVSQSPSNKVTEKGKDVELRCDPISGHTALYWYRQSLGQGLEFLIYFQGNSAPDKSGLPSDRFSAERTGGSVSTLTIQRTQQEDSAVYLCASSLGGGQGAYGYTFGSGTRLTVV.

About this clone itself: Other DNA sequences in the sample encode the same CDR3. The chain uses TRBV11-2 and TRBJ2-2, with no clear D. Trimming removed 2 bases at V and 5 bases at J, with 3 bases between. The germline V gene has CDR1 SGHAT and CDR2 FQNNGV. The CDR3 covers 12 residues. CDR3 amino acids: CASSLNTGELFF. The CDR3 region has the DNA TGTGCCAGCAGCTTAAATACCGGGGAGCTGTTTTTT. Complete variable domain (other parts from reference TRBV11-2 and TRBJ2-2): EAGVAQSPRYKIIEKRQSVAFWCNPISGHATLYWYQQILGQGPKLLIQFQNNGVVDDSQLPKDRFSAERLKGVDSTLKIQPAKLEDSAVYLCASSLNTGELFFGEGSRLTVL.

This clone was recorded a few times. The V call is TRBV18, the J call TRBJ2-1; D is tentatively TRBD1 or TRBD2 (5 bases each). Per the germline V gene, CDR1 is KGHSH and CDR2 is LQKENI. Trimming removed 1 base at V and 4 bases at J, with 20 bases between. The length of the CDR3 is 18 residues. CDR3 region: CASSPRGARATVYNEQFF. The CDR3, as DNA: TGTGCCAGCTCACCACGAGGGGCGAGGGCTACAGTATACAATGAGCAGTTCTTC.

The gene calls are TRBV2 and TRBJ1-5; maybe TRBD1 (6 bases). The length of the CDR3 is 13 residues. The V gene lost 9 bases and the J gene lost 1 base, with 10 bases spanning the gap. The germline V gene has CDR1 SNHLY and CDR2 FYNNEI. The CDR3 spells CASNRESNQPQHF. CDR3 in DNA: TGTGCCAGTAACAGGGAGAGCAATCAGCCCCAGCATTTT.

The gene calls are TRBV18 and TRBJ2-2; TRBD1 might be the D (6 bases). The CDR3 sequence is 14 residues long. Germline lookup yields CDR1 KGHSH and CDR2 LQKENI. V gave up 4 bases and J gave up 4 bases, with 10 bases separating them. CDR3: CASSQDRSTGELFF. The CDR3 DNA follows: TGTGCCAGCTCACAGGACAGATCCACCGGGGAGCTGTTTTTT.

The chain uses TRBV10-3 and TRBJ1-2; D unresolved. In germline, CDR1 is ENHRY, CDR2 SYGVKD. The CDR3 is 13 residues long. V was clipped by 2 bases and J by 6 bases, with 10 bases between them. The chain's CDR3 is CAISEDGRNGYTF. The CDR3 DNA reads as TGTGCCATCAGTGAGGATGGGAGGAATGGCTACACCTTC.

The V call is TRBV10-3, the J call TRBJ2-5; no clear D gene. The length of the CDR3 is 12 residues. The V end lost 4 bases, the J end lost 4 bases, and 7 bases lay between the germline ends. From germline, CDR1 is ENHRY and CDR2 SYGVKD. The CDR3 loop is CAISGQIETQYF. The CDR3 DNA sequence: TGTGCCATCAGTGGGCAGATAGAGACCCAGTACTTC.

The V and J genes are TRBV11-3 and TRBJ2-5, with no clear D. Germline lookup yields CDR1 SGHNT and CDR2 YENEEA. The CDR3 runs to 13 residues. Trimming shortened V by 5 bases and J by 5 bases, and 12 bases separated the two germline ends. As DNA, the CDR3 is TGTGCCAGCAGCCCCCCGGATCGGGAGACCCAGTACTTC. Its protein product is CASSPPDRETQYF.

The chain recombines TRBV4-1 with TRBJ1-2; D remains ambiguous. Germline loops: CDR1 MGHRA, CDR2 YSYEKL. There are 13 residues in the CDR3. V lost 2 bases and J 7 bases, leaving 11 bases between the germline ends. CDR3 coding DNA: TGCGCCAGCAGCCAAAGCTCGTCAGGTGGCTACACCTTC. It encodes CASSQSSSGGYTF.

Only a few counts were recorded for this clone. The CDR3 DNA reads as TGCGCCAGCAGCCAACCAGGGTCGGGCACTGAAGCTTTCTTT. Amino acid sequence: CASSQPGSGTEAFF. The genes are TRBV4-1 and TRBJ1-1; D possibly corresponds to TRBD1 (5 bases). CDR1 is MGHRA, CDR2 YSYEKL, per germline. The CDR3 totals 14 residues. V lost 2 bases, J lost 4 bases, and 11 bases lay in between.

This clone was recorded once. The sample holds other DNA sequences that translate to the same CDR3. The chain couples TRBV5-1 to TRBJ2-5, with D perhaps matching TRBD1 (5 bases). Trimming stripped 0 bases from V and 4 bases from J, with 7 bases between. The CDR3 has 13 residues. CDR1 is SGHRS and CDR2 is YFSETQ in the germline V gene. The CDR3 sequence is CASSLGQRETQYF. The CDR3 DNA sequence: TGCGCCAGCAGCTTGGGACAGAGAGAGACCCAGTACTTC.

The chain employs TRBV19 and TRBJ1-3; D unresolved. Germline V gene sequence: CDR1 LNHDA, CDR2 SQIVND (reference sequence). Trimming removed 6 bases from V and 0 bases from J, with 21 bases in between. The length of the CDR3 is 18 residues. The CDR3 nucleotides read TGTGCCAGTAGCCTGAGCCCCAGTCGGGAACGCTCTGGAAACACCATATATTTT. This codes for CASSLSPSRERSGNTIYF.

The J gene is TRBJ1-1, the V gene TRBV6-6; D ambiguous. Germline V gene lookup returns CDR1 MNHNY and CDR2 SVGAGI (reference sequence). V was trimmed by 5 bases and J by 3 bases, leaving 10 bases between them. There are 13 residues in the CDR3. The CDR3 sequence is CASSSKGYTEAFF. Written as DNA, the CDR3 is TGTGCCAGCAGTAGTAAAGGGTACACTGAAGCTTTCTTT.

This clone was counted a few times. The chain couples TRBV5-1 to TRBJ1-4; the D is unclear. V lost 4 bases to trimming and J lost 7 bases, with 17 bases between them. The CDR3 length is 15 residues. Germline lookup yields CDR1 SGHRS and CDR2 YFSETQ. CDR3 loop: CASSPAADVGEKLFF. For the CDR3, the DNA is TGCGCCAGCAGCCCGGCGGCTGACGTTGGTGAAAAACTGTTTTTT.

V usage is TRBV5-1 and J usage is TRBJ2-2, with 11 positions matching TRBD2. J gave up 5 bases and V 6 bases, and 6 bases lay outside the gene matches. This CDR3 spans 15 amino acids. Germline CDR1 is SGHRS and CDR2 is YFSETQ. As DNA, the CDR3 is TGCGCCAGCACCCCGACTAGCGGGATTACCGGGGAGCTGTTTTTT. Its protein product is CASTPTSGITGELFF.

The genes are TRBV2 and TRBJ2-5, with D uncertain. From germline, CDR1 is SNHLY and CDR2 FYNNEI. Trimming left V 0 bases short and J 8 bases short, with 19 bases between. The CDR3 sequence is 16 residues long. CDR3 loop: CASSEALQAYLPTQYF. In DNA, the CDR3 is TGTGCCAGCAGTGAAGCGCTTCAGGCATACCTCCCCACCCAGTACTTC.

V usage is TRBV4-2 and J usage is TRBJ2-5; no clear D gene. Germline CDR1 reads LGHNA; CDR2 reads YNFKEQ. V shed 1 base and J shed 4 bases, with 7 bases lying between them. There are 13 residues in the CDR3. The CDR3 is CASSQVMGETQYF. CDR3 DNA: TGTGCCAGCAGCCAAGTAATGGGAGAGACCCAGTACTTC.

V and J are TRBV14 and TRBJ2-2; D ambiguous. The germline CDR1 and CDR2 sequences are SGHDN and FVKESK. The CDR3 loop spans 13 amino acids. Trimming pared 1 base from V and 8 bases from J, leaving 8 bases between. The CDR3 DNA follows: TGTGCCAGCAGCCAAGCGCCGTTGGGGGAGCTGTTTTTT. Its translation is CASSQAPLGELFF.